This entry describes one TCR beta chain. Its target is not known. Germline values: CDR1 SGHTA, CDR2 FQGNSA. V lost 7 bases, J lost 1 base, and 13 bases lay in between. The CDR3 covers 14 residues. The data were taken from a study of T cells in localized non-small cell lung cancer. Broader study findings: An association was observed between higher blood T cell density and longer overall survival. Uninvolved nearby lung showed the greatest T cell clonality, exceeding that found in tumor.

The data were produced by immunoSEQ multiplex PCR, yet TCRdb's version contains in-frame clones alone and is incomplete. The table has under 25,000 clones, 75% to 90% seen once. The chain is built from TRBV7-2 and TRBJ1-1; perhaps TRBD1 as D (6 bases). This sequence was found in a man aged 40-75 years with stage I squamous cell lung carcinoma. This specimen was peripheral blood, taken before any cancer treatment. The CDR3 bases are TGTGCCAGCACTATGGTGGGGGCGAACACTGAAGCTTTCTTT. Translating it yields CASTMVGANTEAFF.